The 9 T cell receptor beta chains given below trace back to one sample, sequenced in a study of OX40 agonist ivuxolimab in advanced cancers. The method was the immunoSEQ multiplex PCR assay. TCRdb retrieved this table from immuneACCESS and kept in-frame rearrangements only. Not all clones are present; in checked studies, unresolved V genes account for under half, and no reason is known for the remainder. The sample table lists 90,000 to 100,000 clones, approximately 85% of them with a count of one. In total, the top ten clones hold 3% to 4% of the sample. This specimen was CD4+ or CD8+ T cells sorted from blood, taken in a trial of the OX40 agonist ivuxolimab. These receptors were taken from an adult with an advanced solid tumor such as melanoma, head and neck, liver or kidney cancer.

This chain links TRBV7-2 with TRBJ2-5; TRBD2 is a possible D gene (6 bases). This CDR3 has 15 amino acids. The V and J ends lost 4 bases and 5 bases respectively, with 17 bases between them. Germline values: CDR1 SGHTA, CDR2 FQGNSA. DNA for the CDR3: TGTGCCAGCAGCTCGGGACCCTCAGGGAGGGAGACCCAGTACTTC. This gives the protein CASSSGPSGRETQYF.

The genes are TRBV5-1 and TRBJ2-5; D remains ambiguous. In germline, CDR1 is SGHRS, CDR2 YFSETQ. V shed 0 bases and J shed 4 bases, with 7 bases lying between them. The CDR3 contains 13 residues. In nucleotides, the CDR3 is TGCGCCAGCAGCTTGGGGGTGGGAGAGACCCAGTACTTC. Translation gives CASSLGVGETQYF.

V gene TRBV7-8 combines with J gene TRBJ2-2, with 8 positions matching TRBD2. The CDR3 is made up of 16 amino acids. The germline V gene has CDR1 SGHVS and CDR2 FQNEAQ. J gave up 3 bases and V 7 bases, and 10 bases lay outside the gene matches. CDR3: CASILPGREDTGELFF. In DNA form, the CDR3 reads TGTGCCAGCATCCTCCCGGGGCGGGAGGACACCGGGGAGCTGTTTTTT.

The rearrangement joins TRBV9 to TRBJ2-5; unclear D gene. CDR3 length: 15 residues. V was trimmed by 4 bases and J by 5 bases, leaving 18 bases between them. Germline CDR1 and CDR2: SGDLS and YYNGEE. The CDR3 DNA sequence: TGTGCCAGCAGCCCCGAAGGAGATTCTGGGGAGACCCAGTACTTC. Amino acids: CASSPEGDSGETQYF.

CDR3 DNA: TGTGCCAGCAGAAAAGAGTCAGGCCAAGAGACCCAGTACTTC. It translates to CASRKESGQETQYF. V and J are TRBV6-1 and TRBJ2-5; no clear D. With 6 bases removed from V and 1 base from J, the gap between germline ends came to 12 bases. In germline, CDR1 is MNHNS, CDR2 SASEGT. CDR3 size: 14 residues.

This clone was detected only once. Distinct nucleotide sequences in the sample also encode this CDR3. The chain couples TRBV27 to TRBJ2-5; weak D call: TRBD1 (7 bases). V shed 6 bases and J shed 5 bases, with 10 bases lying between them. This CDR3 region has 12 residues. CDR1 and CDR2 from the germline V gene are MNHEY and SMNVEV (reference sequence). CDR3 sequence: CASSPGGETQYF. The CDR3 DNA is TGTGCCAGCAGCCCAGGGGGGGAGACCCAGTACTTC.

The rearrangement uses TRBV6-1 and TRBJ2-1; TRBD2 matches 9 bases. The CDR3 totals 16 residues. Germline lookup yields CDR1 MNHNS and CDR2 SASEGT. J was trimmed by 0 bases and V by 4 bases; bases with no gene match: 4. For the CDR3, the DNA is TGTGCCAGCAGTGGAGCGGGAGGTAGCTCCTACAATGAGCAGTTCTTC. Translated: CASSGAGGSSYNEQFF.

The rearrangement joins TRBV7-9 to TRBJ2-5, with D unresolved. The V gene lost 1 base and the J gene lost 2 bases, with 8 bases spanning the gap. This CDR3 region has 14 residues. The germline V gene has CDR1 SEHNR and CDR2 FQNEAQ (reference sequence). The CDR3 region has the DNA TGTGCCAGCAGCTTAGTACTCGGGCAAGAGACCCAGTACTTC. Its protein product is CASSLVLGQETQYF.

V usage is TRBV5-6 and J usage is TRBJ2-3; D may be TRBD1 or TRBD2 (5 bases each). Germline V lookup: CDR1 SGHDT, CDR2 YYEEEE. The CDR3 spans 14 residues. The ends were cut back, 4 bases at V and 2 bases at J, with 11 bases in the middle. CDR3 sequence reads: CASSPGAYTDTQYF. The CDR3 DNA reads TGTGCCAGCAGCCCCGGGGCCTACACAGATACGCAGTATTTT.